This T cell receptor beta chain was obtained from a study of shared clonotypes between healthy human individuals. Naivety among CD8 cells was defined by CD45RO negativity and positive CCR7 selection, thereby excluding terminally differentiated effector memory CD45RA+ cells. Donors had no recently reported acute infections or vaccinations and were HIV-negative. Nashville, Tennessee was home to all donors, each a Caucasian adult. The CDR3 is 11 residues long. Germline assignment: CDR1 MNHNY and CDR2 SVGAGI (reference sequence). To note about this clone: Its antigen is still unknown.

Study-level points and caveats: Non-shared clonotypes showed lower generation probabilities than clonotypes common to all four donors.

Tens of thousands of T cell genomes (about 0.2 ug DNA) went into each sorted-subset replicate. Using immunoSEQ multiplex PCR, the repertoire was profiled, and TCRdb retains in-frame clones only, with some absent. This table holds 1.5 million to 2.5 million clones, approximately 94% found once. The gene calls are TRBV6-6 and TRBJ2-7; D is unclear. Input material: naive CD8+ T cells sorted from blood. The receptor was derived from a young man in good health. The DNA for the CDR3 is TGTGCTTCGGGCCACGAGGACGAGCAGTACTTC. This gives the protein CASGHEDEQYF.